This TCR beta chain was sequenced for a study of T cell changes during pregnancy in multiple sclerosis (dated by TCRdb to about 2019). For the study in its entirety: The study looked at changes in the T cell repertoire across pregnancy in women with multiple sclerosis.

In the case of this clone: Its antigen target is currently unknown. One base away there is no much larger clone; base qualities are not given.

Libraries were built with the immunoSEQ multiplex PCR assay. TCRdb took this table from immuneACCESS and kept in-frame rearrangements with V and J called. Such tables lack part of the clones; where checked against another copy, unresolved V genes explain under half of the gap, and the rest is unexplained. The sample records 45,000 to 65,000 clones, over 80% of which are singletons. 0.45% to 0.6% of the sample is held by the ten biggest clonotypes. The CDR3 covers 13 residues, taking in both the cysteine and the phenylalanine. Only CDR3 DNA is held: 39 bases, read in frame from base 1. Taken from the germline V gene (reference sequence), the CDR1 and CDR2 loops are LNHDA and SQIVND. V is reduced by 3 bases and J by 2 bases, leaving a spacing of 7 bases between them.

This TCR derives from a female donor with multiple sclerosis, enrolled in a pregnancy study. The sequence joins TRBV19 to TRBJ2-5, with no confident D gene call. The source was CD4+ T cells from peripheral blood mononuclear cells, collected after pregnancy. The DNA is TGTGCCAGTAGTATCGTCAGACAAGAGACCCAGTACTTC. It codes for CASSIVRQETQYF. Beyond the CDR3, the reference TRBV19 and TRBJ2-5 genes provide the residues; the full variable domain reads: DGGITQSPKYLFRKEGQNVTLSCEQNLNHDAMYWYRQDPGQGLRLIYYSQIVNDFQKGDIAEGYSVSREKKESFPLTVTSAQKNPTAFYLCASSIVRQETQYFGPGTRLLVL.